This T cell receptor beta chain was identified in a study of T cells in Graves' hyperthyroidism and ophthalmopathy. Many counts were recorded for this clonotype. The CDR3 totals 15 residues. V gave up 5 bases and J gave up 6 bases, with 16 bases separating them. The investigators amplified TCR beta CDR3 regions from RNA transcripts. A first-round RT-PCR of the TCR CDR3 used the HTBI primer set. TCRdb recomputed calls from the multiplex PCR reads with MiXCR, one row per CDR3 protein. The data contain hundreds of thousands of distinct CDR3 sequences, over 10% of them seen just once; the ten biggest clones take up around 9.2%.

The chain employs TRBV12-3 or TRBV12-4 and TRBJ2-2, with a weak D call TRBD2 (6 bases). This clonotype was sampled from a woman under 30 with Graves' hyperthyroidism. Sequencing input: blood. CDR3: CASSTPTRRAGELFF. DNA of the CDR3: TGTGCCAGCAGTACCCCGACTAGACGGGCCGGGGAGCTGTTTTTT.